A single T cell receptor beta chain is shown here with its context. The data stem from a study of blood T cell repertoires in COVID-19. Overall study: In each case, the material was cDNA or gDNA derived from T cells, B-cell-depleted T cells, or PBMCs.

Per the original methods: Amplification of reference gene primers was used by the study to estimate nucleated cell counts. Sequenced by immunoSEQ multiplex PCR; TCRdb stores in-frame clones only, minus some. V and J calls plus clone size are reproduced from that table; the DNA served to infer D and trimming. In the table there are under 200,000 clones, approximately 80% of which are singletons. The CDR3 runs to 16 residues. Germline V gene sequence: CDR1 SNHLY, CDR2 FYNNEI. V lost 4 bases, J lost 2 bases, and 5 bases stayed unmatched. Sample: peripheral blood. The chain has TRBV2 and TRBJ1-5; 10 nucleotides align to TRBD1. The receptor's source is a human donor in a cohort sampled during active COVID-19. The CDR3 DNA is TGTGCCAGCAGTGCGGTAGGGACAGGGGGCAATCAGCCCCAGCATTTT. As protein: CASSAVGTGGNQPQHF. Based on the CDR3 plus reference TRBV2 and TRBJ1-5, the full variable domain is EPEVTQTPSHQVTQMGQEVILRCVPISNHLYFYWYRQILGQKVEFLVSFYNNEISEKSEIFDDQFSVERPDGSNFTLKIRSTKLEDSAMYFCASSAVGTGGNQPQHFGDGTRLSIL.